This is a list of T cell receptor beta chains from one sample in a study of control samples from healthy donors and cancer patients. Sequenced by immunoSEQ multiplex PCR; TCRdb stores in-frame clones only, minus some. The table has roughly 130,000 clones, about 93% seen once; the top ten hold over 1.5%. The specimen sequenced was PBMCs. The source is a man aged 50 or older with head and neck cancer. The CDR3 runs from the conserved cysteine through the conserved F or W. Fields, in order: J gene, V gene, D gene, clone size, CDR3 protein, CDR3 DNA. The D gene is left open where the match is weak. Size is omitted from some rows. Given values are once, few, many or a class for expanded clones.

j_call: TRBJ1-5; v_call: TRBV6-4; d_call: TRBD1; clone_size: NA; cdr3_aa: CASIGQGADQPQHF; cdr3_nt: TGTGCCAGCATTGGACAGGGGGCAGATCAGCCCCAGCATTTT
j_call: TRBJ1-2; v_call: TRBV28; d_call: NA; clone_size: NA; cdr3_aa: CASSLGQSYGYTF; cdr3_nt: TGTGCCAGCAGTTTGGGGCAGTCCTATGGCTATACCTTC
j_call: TRBJ1-2; v_call: TRBV2; d_call: NA; clone_size: NA; cdr3_aa: CASSERGIYYGYTF; cdr3_nt: TGTGCCAGCAGTGAGAGGGGGATATACTATGGCTACACCTTC
j_call: TRBJ1-2; v_call: TRBV7-8; d_call: NA; clone_size: NA; cdr3_aa: CASSLATTINYGYTF; cdr3_nt: TGTGCCAGCAGCTTAGCGACGACGATTAACTATGGCTACACCTTC
j_call: TRBJ1-6; v_call: TRBV5-8; d_call: TRBD1; clone_size: NA; cdr3_aa: CASSPYRGNHNSPLHF; cdr3_nt: TGTGCCAGCAGCCCGTACAGGGGAAATCATAATTCACCCCTCCACTTT
j_call: TRBJ1-3; v_call: TRBV9; d_call: TRBD1; clone_size: NA; cdr3_aa: CASSVETGAGNTIYF; cdr3_nt: TGTGCCAGCAGCGTAGAGACAGGGGCTGGAAACACCATATATTTT
j_call: TRBJ2-7; v_call: TRBV29-1; d_call: TRBD2; clone_size: few; cdr3_aa: CSVCTGTSGGICYEQYF; cdr3_nt: TGCAGCGTCTGTACCGGGACTAGCGGGGGAATATGCTACGAGCAGTACTTC
j_call: TRBJ1-2; v_call: TRBV6-2/TRBV6-3; d_call: NA; clone_size: once; cdr3_aa: CASSRTGARVYGYTF; cdr3_nt: TGTGCCAGCAGTCGAACGGGAGCAAGAGTGTATGGCTACACCTTC
j_call: TRBJ2-3; v_call: TRBV5-1; d_call: NA; clone_size: once; cdr3_aa: CASSPSGASTDTQYF; cdr3_nt: TGCGCCAGCAGCCCGTCCGGGGCCAGCACAGATACGCAGTATTTT
j_call: TRBJ1-3; v_call: TRBV30; d_call: NA; clone_size: NA; cdr3_aa: CAWSNTAQGGAPNTIYF; cdr3_nt: TGTGCCTGGAGTAACACGGCCCAGGGAGGGGCCCCAAACACCATATATTTT
j_call: TRBJ2-1; v_call: TRBV5-4; d_call: NA; clone_size: NA; cdr3_aa: CASSNTYNEQFF; cdr3_nt: TGTGCCAGCAGCAATACCTACAATGAGCAGTTCTTC
j_call: TRBJ1-1; v_call: TRBV30; d_call: NA; clone_size: NA; cdr3_aa: CAWRRGAEAFF; cdr3_nt: TGTGCCTGGAGGAGAGGGGCTGAAGCTTTCTTT
j_call: TRBJ2-7; v_call: TRBV7-9; d_call: TRBD1; clone_size: NA; cdr3_aa: CASSGRDRGRLQYEQYF; cdr3_nt: TGTGCCAGCAGCGGCCGGGACAGGGGGCGACTTCAGTACGAGCAGTACTTC
j_call: TRBJ2-7; v_call: TRBV4-2; d_call: TRBD2; clone_size: NA; cdr3_aa: CASSQDPSGFSYEQYF; cdr3_nt: TGTGCCAGCAGCCAAGATCCTAGCGGGTTCTCCTACGAGCAGTACTTC
j_call: TRBJ1-2; v_call: TRBV29-1; d_call: TRBD1; clone_size: once; cdr3_aa: CSVGPGTGYGYTF; cdr3_nt: TGCAGCGTAGGACCCGGGACAGGCTATGGCTACACCTTC
j_call: TRBJ1-5; v_call: TRBV25-1; d_call: NA; clone_size: once; cdr3_aa: CASSSFRRGKNQPQHF; cdr3_nt: TGTGCCAGCAGTTCCTTTCGGCGCGGAAAGAATCAGCCCCAGCATTTT
j_call: TRBJ2-5; v_call: TRBV13; d_call: NA; clone_size: NA; cdr3_aa: CASSRLGSETQYF; cdr3_nt: TGTGCCAGCAGCCGACTAGGCAGCGAGACCCAGTACTTC
j_call: TRBJ2-1; v_call: TRBV13; d_call: TRBD1; clone_size: NA; cdr3_aa: CASSFLLTGADNEQFF; cdr3_nt: TGTGCCAGCAGCTTCCTTTTGACAGGGGCAGACAATGAGCAGTTCTTC
j_call: TRBJ1-6; v_call: TRBV27; d_call: NA; clone_size: NA; cdr3_aa: CASSFINSPLHF; cdr3_nt: TGTGCCAGCAGTTTCATCAATTCACCCCTCCACTTT
j_call: TRBJ1-2; v_call: TRBV12-5; d_call: NA; clone_size: NA; cdr3_aa: CASGSEGWLNYGYTF; cdr3_nt: TGTGCTAGTGGTTCGGAGGGGTGGCTTAACTATGGCTACACCTTC
j_call: TRBJ1-1; v_call: TRBV11-2; d_call: NA; clone_size: NA; cdr3_aa: CASSLYWTEGAFF; cdr3_nt: TGTGCCAGCAGCTTATATTGGACGGAGGGGGCTTTCTTT
j_call: TRBJ2-2; v_call: TRBV6-5; d_call: NA; clone_size: NA; cdr3_aa: CASRITELSGELFF; cdr3_nt: TGTGCCAGCAGGATTACAGAATTGTCCGGGGAGCTGTTTTTT
j_call: TRBJ2-3; v_call: TRBV10-3; d_call: TRBD2; clone_size: NA; cdr3_aa: CAISESAGGPDTQYF; cdr3_nt: TGTGCCATCAGTGAGTCGGCGGGGGGCCCGGATACGCAGTATTTT
j_call: TRBJ1-2; v_call: TRBV10-3; d_call: TRBD1; clone_size: once; cdr3_aa: CAISLATGGGYGYTF; cdr3_nt: TGTGCCATCAGCCTAGCGACAGGGGGCGGCTATGGCTACACCTTC
j_call: TRBJ1-1; v_call: TRBV19; d_call: NA; clone_size: NA; cdr3_aa: CASSRGGEAFF; cdr3_nt: TGTGCCAGTAGCCGCGGAGGTGAAGCTTTCTTT
j_call: TRBJ2-5; v_call: TRBV6-2/TRBV6-3; d_call: NA; clone_size: once; cdr3_aa: CASSKGRGGFKGTQYF; cdr3_nt: TGTGCCAGCAGCAAGGGCAGGGGAGGTTTTAAGGGGACCCAGTACTTC
j_call: TRBJ2-3; v_call: TRBV19; d_call: TRBD1; clone_size: NA; cdr3_aa: CASSARDRGLTDTQYF; cdr3_nt: TGTGCCAGTAGTGCCCGGGACAGGGGGTTGACAGATACGCAGTATTTT
j_call: TRBJ2-5; v_call: TRBV6-5; d_call: NA; clone_size: NA; cdr3_aa: CASSYERTFGETQYF; cdr3_nt: TGTGCCAGCAGTTACGAGAGGACCTTCGGGGAGACCCAGTACTTC
j_call: TRBJ2-2; v_call: TRBV24-1; d_call: NA; clone_size: NA; cdr3_aa: CATIGNTGELFF; cdr3_nt: TGTGCCACCATCGGGAACACCGGGGAGCTGTTTTTT
j_call: TRBJ2-7; v_call: TRBV6-5; d_call: TRBD1; clone_size: NA; cdr3_aa: CASSRRDRVHEQYF; cdr3_nt: TGTGCCAGCAGTCGTAGGGACAGGGTCCACGAGCAGTACTTC
j_call: TRBJ1-2; v_call: TRBV3-1/TRBV3-2; d_call: NA; clone_size: NA; cdr3_aa: CASSQEAYTEYYGYTF; cdr3_nt: TGTGCCAGCAGCCAAGAAGCCTATACAGAATACTATGGCTACACCTTC
j_call: TRBJ1-1; v_call: TRBV7-8; d_call: NA; clone_size: NA; cdr3_aa: CASSSPATVNTEAFF; cdr3_nt: TGTGCCAGCAGCTCCCCGGCGACAGTGAACACTGAAGCTTTCTTT
j_call: TRBJ2-2; v_call: TRBV19; d_call: TRBD2; clone_size: NA; cdr3_aa: CASSRLAGAGELFF; cdr3_nt: TGTGCCAGTAGTCGACTAGCGGGGGCCGGGGAGCTGTTTTTT
j_call: TRBJ1-6; v_call: TRBV7-8; d_call: TRBD1; clone_size: few; cdr3_aa: CASSLRTGGISYNSPLHF; cdr3_nt: TGTGCCAGCAGTTTACGTACAGGGGGGATCTCCTATAATTCACCCCTCCACTTT
j_call: TRBJ1-5; v_call: TRBV7-2; d_call: TRBD1; clone_size: NA; cdr3_aa: CASSSQTGQQPQHF; cdr3_nt: TGTGCCAGCAGCTCCCAGACAGGGCAACAGCCCCAGCATTTT
j_call: TRBJ1-1; v_call: TRBV7-9; d_call: NA; clone_size: NA; cdr3_aa: CASSLSPAVRQAFF; cdr3_nt: TGTGCCAGCAGCTTATCCCCGGCTGTCAGACAAGCTTTCTTT
j_call: TRBJ2-7; v_call: TRBV7-2; d_call: NA; clone_size: NA; cdr3_aa: CASSSGVYEQYF; cdr3_nt: TGTGCCAGCAGCTCAGGGGTCTACGAGCAGTACTTC
j_call: TRBJ2-1; v_call: TRBV5-1; d_call: TRBD1; clone_size: NA; cdr3_aa: CASIETGGNEQFF; cdr3_nt: TGCGCCAGCATTGAGACAGGGGGCAATGAGCAGTTCTTC
j_call: TRBJ1-2; v_call: TRBV7-9; d_call: NA; clone_size: NA; cdr3_aa: CASSQNTAPNYGYTF; cdr3_nt: TGTGCCAGCAGCCAAAACACCGCCCCTAACTATGGCTACACCTTC
j_call: TRBJ2-7; v_call: TRBV19; d_call: NA; clone_size: NA; cdr3_aa: CASSIALRGSYEQYF; cdr3_nt: TGTGCCAGTAGTATAGCCCTCCGCGGCAGCTACGAGCAGTACTTC
j_call: TRBJ1-2; v_call: TRBV10-3; d_call: TRBD1; clone_size: NA; cdr3_aa: CAISRIGTGGDYGYTF; cdr3_nt: TGTGCCATCAGCCGAATTGGGACAGGGGGGGACTATGGCTACACCTTC
j_call: TRBJ1-1; v_call: TRBV30; d_call: TRBD1; clone_size: NA; cdr3_aa: CAWSSFGQGDAFF; cdr3_nt: TGTGCCTGGAGTTCCTTTGGACAGGGTGATGCTTTCTTT
j_call: TRBJ2-1; v_call: TRBV3-1/TRBV3-2; d_call: NA; clone_size: once; cdr3_aa: CASSQARGSYNEQFF; cdr3_nt: TGTGCCAGCAGCCAAGCCAGAGGCTCCTACAATGAGCAGTTCTTC
j_call: TRBJ2-5; v_call: TRBV19; d_call: NA; clone_size: NA; cdr3_aa: CASRQQGEGETQYF; cdr3_nt: TGTGCCAGTAGGCAACAGGGGGAGGGAGAGACCCAGTACTTC
j_call: TRBJ1-2; v_call: TRBV10-3; d_call: NA; clone_size: few; cdr3_aa: CAISESGRSMSGYTF; cdr3_nt: TGTGCCATCAGTGAGTCCGGTAGATCGATGAGTGGCTACACCTTC
j_call: TRBJ1-1; v_call: TRBV10-3; d_call: NA; clone_size: NA; cdr3_aa: CAIREGHVPRAFF; cdr3_nt: TGTGCCATCAGGGAGGGACACGTGCCTCGGGCTTTCTTT
j_call: TRBJ1-1; v_call: TRBV10-2; d_call: NA; clone_size: once; cdr3_aa: CASTPGSNTEAFF; cdr3_nt: TGCGCCAGCACCCCGGGGTCGAACACTGAAGCTTTCTTT
j_call: TRBJ1-5; v_call: TRBV7-9; d_call: TRBD1; clone_size: once; cdr3_aa: CASSRETGGGQPQHF; cdr3_nt: TGTGCCAGCAGCCGTGAGACAGGGGGGGGTCAGCCCCAGCATTTT
j_call: TRBJ2-5; v_call: TRBV5-5; d_call: NA; clone_size: NA; cdr3_aa: CASSFVMGGQETQYF; cdr3_nt: TGTGCCAGCAGCTTCGTGATGGGGGGCCAAGAGACCCAGTACTTC
j_call: TRBJ1-2; v_call: TRBV19; d_call: TRBD1; clone_size: NA; cdr3_aa: CASSEVGSGGFYGYTF; cdr3_nt: TGTGCCAGTAGTGAGGTGGGCTCAGGGGGCTTCTATGGCTACACCTTC
j_call: TRBJ1-1; v_call: TRBV28; d_call: NA; clone_size: NA; cdr3_aa: CASSQLAAAFF; cdr3_nt: TGTGCCAGCAGTCAACTCGCGGCGGCTTTCTTT
j_call: TRBJ1-2; v_call: TRBV27; d_call: TRBD1; clone_size: NA; cdr3_aa: CASSLAGGSYGYTF; cdr3_nt: TGTGCCAGCAGCTTAGCAGGGGGCAGCTATGGCTACACCTTC
j_call: TRBJ2-3; v_call: TRBV24-1; d_call: TRBD2; clone_size: NA; cdr3_aa: CATSDPSGADTQYF; cdr3_nt: TGTGCCACCAGTGATCCTAGCGGGGCAGATACGCAGTATTTT
j_call: TRBJ2-4; v_call: TRBV18; d_call: TRBD1; clone_size: NA; cdr3_aa: CASSSDRAKNIQYF; cdr3_nt: TGTGCCAGCTCTTCGGACAGGGCCAAAAACATTCAGTACTTC
j_call: TRBJ1-6; v_call: TRBV7-9; d_call: TRBD1; clone_size: NA; cdr3_aa: CASSLAQGGSPLHF; cdr3_nt: TGTGCCAGCAGCTTAGCGCAGGGGGGGTCACCCCTCCACTTT
j_call: TRBJ2-7; v_call: TRBV7-6; d_call: TRBD1; clone_size: NA; cdr3_aa: CASAPPSRGQATYEQYF; cdr3_nt: TGTGCCAGCGCGCCTCCCTCACGTGGACAGGCAACCTACGAGCAGTACTTC
j_call: TRBJ2-1; v_call: TRBV18; d_call: TRBD1; clone_size: NA; cdr3_aa: CASSPPFGQGEYNEQFF; cdr3_nt: TGTGCCAGCTCACCACCCTTCGGACAGGGCGAGTACAATGAGCAGTTCTTC
j_call: TRBJ2-5; v_call: TRBV4-1; d_call: TRBD2; clone_size: NA; cdr3_aa: CASSHLAGGKTQYF; cdr3_nt: TGCGCCAGCAGCCATCTAGCGGGGGGAAAGACCCAGTACTTC
j_call: TRBJ2-1; v_call: TRBV20-1; d_call: NA; clone_size: NA; cdr3_aa: CSAPYNEQFF; cdr3_nt: TGCAGTGCTCCCTACAATGAGCAGTTCTTC
j_call: TRBJ1-3; v_call: TRBV6-2/TRBV6-3; d_call: NA; clone_size: NA; cdr3_aa: CASSYSQTGNTIYF; cdr3_nt: TGTGCCAGCAGTTACTCGCAGACTGGAAACACCATATATTTT